One sample yielded the 23 T cell receptor beta chains listed below, sequenced in a study of blood T cells in healthy people across ages. Then a second PCR, running about 7 to 11 cycles, was carried out with a sample-barcoded 5' primer and a J-beta primer mix. In TCRdb, the 5' RACE reads were re-called with MiXCR into one record per CDR3 protein. The sample lists some 1.5 million distinct CDR3 sequences, about 30% occurring once. The sequencing input was blood. The receptors here all came from a woman aged 25 to 39 in good health.

The chain recombines TRBV4-3 with TRBJ1-1; the match to TRBD1 covers 10 bases. Trimming at V came to 0 bases and at J to 1 base, leaving 5 bases not matched to a gene. The germline V gene encodes CDR1 LGHNA and CDR2 YSLEER. This CDR3 spans 17 amino acids. CDR3 loop: CASSQDPGDRGNTEAFF. The CDR3 nucleotides read TGCGCCAGCAGCCAAGATCCCGGGGACAGGGGGAACACTGAAGCTTTCTTT.

This clonotype was picked up a small number of times. The chain carries TRBV12-3 or TRBV12-4 and TRBJ1-2; TRBD1 matches at 7 bases. This CDR3 region has 14 residues. J lost 8 bases, V lost 4 bases, and 10 bases had no gene match. CDR3 bases: TGTGCCAGCAGTTCTAAAGACAGGGCCCCCGGCTACACCTTC. Encoded protein: CASSSKDRAPGYTF.

V is TRBV3-1 and J is TRBJ2-2, with D hard to call. CDR1 is LGHDT, CDR2 YNNKEL, per germline (reference sequence). The CDR3 length is 11 residues. Trimming removed 9 bases at V and 6 bases at J, with 8 bases between. The CDR3 here is CASQASGELFF. Written as DNA, the CDR3 is TGTGCCAGTCAGGCGTCCGGGGAGCTGTTTTTT.

A single count supports this clonotype. Given a much more abundant clone one base away, this may be a read error. J is TRBJ2-4 and V is TRBV20-1, with 10 positions matching TRBD2. The J call may be in error: the DNA end matches TRBJ2-7 better. Germline CDR1 is DFQATT and CDR2 is SNEGSKA (reference sequence). The CDR3 is 13 residues long. The CDR3 spells CSARLAGEYEQYF. CDR3 in DNA: TGCAGTGCTAGACTAGCGGGAGAGTACGAGCAGTACTTC.

The rearrangement links TRBV7-6 to TRBJ2-7; TRBD2 is a possible D gene (6 bases). V was clipped by 6 bases and J by 8 bases, with 23 bases between them. The CDR3 has 15 amino acids. Germline lookup yields CDR1 SGHVS and CDR2 FNYEAQ. CDR3 nucleotides: TGTGCCAGCAGTCGAGAGGTTAGCGGTGGGGGGAAGCAGTACTTC. It yields the protein CASSREVSGGGKQYF.

The chain uses TRBV5-1 and TRBJ2-1; 7 nucleotides match TRBD2. Trimming at V came to 3 bases and at J to 7 bases, leaving 13 bases not matched to a gene. The CDR3 is made up of 16 amino acids. CDR1 and CDR2 from the germline V gene are SGHRS and YFSETQ. CDR3 bases: TGCGCCAGCAGCTCCCCTCGGTCTAGCGGACGGAATGAGCAGTTCTTC. Protein product: CASSSPRSSGRNEQFF.

This clonotype was recorded a few times. One junction end does not reproduce the germline sequence, and a read error may be involved. The chain is built from TRBV5-1 and TRBJ2-3, with a weak D call TRBD2 (6 bases). The CDR3 sequence is 14 residues long. CDR1 is SGHRS and CDR2 is YFSETQ in the germline V gene. CDR3 protein: CASSLGDFTDTQYF. The CDR3 nucleotides read TGTGCCAGCAGTTTGGGGGACTTCACAGATACGCAGTATTTT. The complete variable domain, with remaining parts taken from reference TRBV5-1 and TRBJ2-3, reads KAGVTQTPRYLIKTRGQQVTLSCSPISGHRSVSWYQQTPGQGLQFLFEYFSETQRNKGNFPGRFSGRQFSNSRSEMNVSTLELGDSALYLCASSLGDFTDTQYFGPGTRLTVL.

This rearrangement joins TRBV4-1 to TRBJ2-1; a weak D match, TRBD2 (6 bases). The CDR3 is made up of 15 amino acids. The V end was cut by 4 bases, the J end by 3 bases, with 13 bases between. Germline V CDR1 and CDR2: MGHRA, YSYEKL. DNA for the CDR3: TGCGCCAGCAGCCCTTCGGCCGGGGGCTACAATGAGCAGTTCTTC. Translating gives CASSPSAGGYNEQFF.

This clonotype was seen repeatedly, ten times or more. The chain uses TRBV5-5 and TRBJ2-5; D gene ambiguous. There are 16 residues in the CDR3. Germline V gene data show CDR1 as SGHKS and CDR2 as YYEKEE (reference sequence). V was trimmed by 1 base and J by 5 bases, leaving 18 bases between them. For the CDR3, the DNA is TGTGCCAGCAGCTTGTCCTTCAATGTAGAATATGAGACCCAGTACTTC. This encodes CASSLSFNVEYETQYF.

The chain is built from TRBV20-1 and TRBJ2-1, with D perhaps TRBD1 or TRBD2 (5 bases each). Germline lookup yields CDR1 DFQATT and CDR2 SNEGSKA (reference sequence). V was shortened by 0 bases and J by 1 base, with 10 bases between the two germline ends. The CDR3 spans 15 residues. The CDR3 nucleotides read TGCAGTGCTAGAGAGGACGAGGGGTCCTACAATGAGCAGTTCTTC. Residues: CSAREDEGSYNEQFF.

This clonotype came up many times. The rearrangement uses TRBV4-2 and TRBJ2-7; D remains ambiguous. The V and J ends lost 0 bases and 2 bases respectively, with 5 bases between them. Per the germline V gene, CDR1 is LGHNA and CDR2 is YNFKEQ. This CDR3 spans 13 amino acids. The CDR3 nucleotides read TGTGCCAGCAGCCAAGATCCCACCTACGAGCAGTACTTC. This translates into CASSQDPTYEQYF.

The rearrangement uses TRBV10-1 and TRBJ2-1, with a weak D call TRBD1 (6 bases). V lost 5 bases, J lost 5 bases, and 19 bases lay in between. The CDR3 runs to 16 residues. Per germline, CDR1 WNHNN and CDR2 SYGVQD (reference sequence). This chain's CDR3 is CASSIRRGIGDNEQFF. CDR3 in DNA: TGCGCCAGCAGTATCCGAAGGGGGATAGGGGACAATGAGCAGTTCTTC.

With regard to this clonotype: The junction does not match germline at one end; this may be a read error. The chain joins TRBV6-1 to TRBJ1-1; D not certain. Germline CDR1 MNHNS, CDR2 SASEGT. CDR3 length equals 13 residues. The CDR3 bases are TGTGCCGGCAGTGAGACCTTGAACACTGAAGCTTTCTTT. Residues: CAGSETLNTEAFF.

This clonotype came up a few times. The chain recombines TRBV7-9 with TRBJ1-4, with D unclear. The germline V gene encodes CDR1 SEHNR and CDR2 FQNEAQ (reference sequence). This CDR3 comprises 15 residues. V was pared by 4 bases and J by 0 bases, with 9 bases between. CDR3 nucleotide sequence: TGTGCCAGCAGCTCAGAGGGAGCAACTAATGAAAAACTGTTTTTT. This encodes CASSSEGATNEKLFF.

The chain carries TRBV6-1 and TRBJ1-2, with 8 bases that match TRBD1. V lost 1 base, J lost 8 bases, and 9 bases stayed unmatched. Germline V CDR1 and CDR2: MNHNS, SASEGT. This CDR3 region has 15 residues. The CDR3 loop reads CASSEGGQVGGGYTF. The DNA of the CDR3 is TGTGCCAGCAGTGAAGGGGGACAGGTGGGAGGAGGCTACACCTTC.

This clonotype is a singleton in its sample. Since a much larger clone is just one base distant, this may be a read error. V is TRBV29-1 and J is TRBJ2-7; perhaps TRBD1 as D (5 bases). The CDR3 length is 16 residues. Germline loops: CDR1 SQVTM, CDR2 ANQGSEA. Trimming cost V 2 bases and J 2 bases, with 19 bases left between them. CDR3 residues: CSVERFNRAGTYEQYF. The CDR3 DNA is TGCAGCGTTGAACGGTTTAATCGGGCAGGGACCTACGAGCAGTACTTC.

This clonotype has at least ten counts. The chain recombines TRBV29-1 with TRBJ2-5; D is unclear. The CDR3 length is 12 residues. Germline CDR1 SQVTM, CDR2 ANQGSEA. V gave up 4 bases and J gave up 7 bases, with 13 bases separating them. CDR3 region: CSVGALLGTQYF. CDR3 bases: TGCAGCGTTGGAGCCCTTCTAGGGACCCAGTACTTC.

The rearrangement links TRBV6-5 to TRBJ2-5; D possibly uses TRBD1 or TRBD2 (5 bases each). Germline V gives CDR1 MNHEY, CDR2 SVGAGI. This CDR3 is 19 amino acids long. The germline V and J ends were trimmed by 0 bases and 0 bases, with 20 bases remaining between them. The CDR3 bases are TGTGCCAGCAGTTACTCCCGGAACCGGGGCCCCTCTGACCAAGAGACCCAGTACTTC. This sequence encodes CASSYSRNRGPSDQETQYF.

This clonotype was counted a few times. The J gene is TRBJ1-1, the V gene TRBV12-3 or TRBV12-4; a weak D match, TRBD1 (6 bases). The CDR3 is 15 amino acids. V lost 7 bases, J lost 6 bases, and 21 bases lay in between. CDR3 DNA: TGTGCCAGCACCAAGCTAGGACGGGGGGGCGCTGAAGCTTTCTTT. Amino acids: CASTKLGRGGAEAFF.

The V and J genes are TRBV15 and TRBJ1-4; a weak D match, TRBD1 (5 bases). The CDR3 sequence is 14 residues long. CDR1 and CDR2 (germline): LNHNV, YYDKDF (reference sequence). Trimming took 0 bases from V and 8 from J, leaving 10 bases between them. The CDR3 nucleotides are TGTGCCACCAGCAGAGAGGGACCGGGCGAAAAACTGTTTTTT. It translates to CATSREGPGEKLFF.

CDR3 sequence reads: CSAITGTAYSNQPQHF. The CDR3 region has the DNA TGCAGTGCCATAACCGGGACAGCCTATAGCAATCAGCCCCAGCATTTT. The chain combines TRBV20-1 with TRBJ1-5; 7 bases map to TRBD1. Germline trimming cut 6 bases from V and 0 bases from J; bases unmatched to any gene: 11. Germline loops: CDR1 DFQATT, CDR2 SNEGSKA (reference sequence). This CDR3 is 16 amino acids long.

The gene calls are TRBV20-1 and TRBJ2-3, with no clear D. Germline V CDR1 and CDR2: DFQATT, SNEGSKA (reference sequence). The CDR3 length is 16 residues. The germline V and J ends were trimmed by 0 bases and 0 bases, with 13 bases remaining between them. CDR3 bases: TGCAGTGCTAGAGATTTCGGGCGCAAGAGCACAGATACGCAGTATTTT. It codes for CSARDFGRKSTDTQYF.

This clonotype came up many times. The chain uses TRBV7-9 and TRBJ1-2; D remains unclear. The V and J ends lost 2 bases and 8 bases respectively, with 9 bases between them. Per the germline V gene, CDR1 is SEHNR and CDR2 is FQNEAQ (reference sequence). This CDR3 is 12 amino acids long. As DNA, the CDR3 is TGTGCCAGCAGCTTAACCCCTGAAGGCTACACCTTC. It is translated as CASSLTPEGYTF.